Shown below are 19 T cell receptor beta chains from a single sample sequenced in a study of neurological immune-mediated disorders. TCRdb processed the 5' RACE reads anew with MiXCR; each CDR3 protein has one entry. The table lists 80,000 to 100,000 distinct CDR3 sequences, under 4.5% of them singletons. The sequenced sample consisted of PBMCs. The source is a woman in her 50s with multiple sclerosis.

There are many counts of this clonotype. The chain has TRBV7-2 and TRBJ2-3, with 12 bases aligning to TRBD2. The junction had 9 bases not matched to a gene; V was cut back by 3 bases and J by 5 bases. The CDR3 runs to 17 residues. The germline CDR1 and CDR2 sequences are SGHTA and FQGNSA. This chain's CDR3 is CASSFPTGLAGRDTQYF. Here the CDR3 DNA reads TGTGCCAGCAGCTTCCCAACCGGACTAGCGGGAAGAGATACGCAGTATTTT.

In this sample, this clonotype turned up many times. This chain joins TRBV19 and TRBJ2-7; tentative D call: TRBD1 (6 bases). The CDR3 covers 13 residues. V lost 4 bases and J 1 base, leaving 8 bases between the germline ends. Germline CDR1 LNHDA, CDR2 SQIVND (reference sequence). In DNA form, the CDR3 reads TGTGCCAGTAGTAACGGACAGTCCTACGAGCAGTACTTC. Encoded protein: CASSNGQSYEQYF.

At least ten counts were recorded for this clonotype. This rearrangement joins TRBV12-3 or TRBV12-4 to TRBJ2-7; D possibly uses TRBD1 or TRBD2 (5 bases each). The CDR3 runs 14 residues. V was pared by 3 bases and J by 1 base, with 10 bases between. The CDR3 sequence is CASSLGDISYEQYF. The CDR3 coding sequence is TGTGCCAGCAGTTTGGGGGATATTTCCTACGAGCAGTACTTC.

The chain uses TRBV4-3 and TRBJ1-6; TRBD1 matches at 7 bases. The CDR3 length is 15 residues. V lost 4 bases to trimming and J lost 7 bases; unmatched junction nucleotides: 7. Per germline, CDR1 LGHNA and CDR2 YSLEER. The CDR3 nucleotides are TGCGCCAGCAGCCGAGAGACAGGGTGGAATTCACCCCTCCACTTT. It yields the protein CASSRETGWNSPLHF.

Ten or more counts support this clonotype. The rearrangement uses TRBV15 and TRBJ2-7, with TRBD1 identical over 9 bases. The junction had 12 bases not matched to a gene; V was cut back by 5 bases and J by 1 base. CDR3 length: 17 amino acids. CDR1 and CDR2 (germline): LNHNV, YYDKDF (reference sequence). The DNA for the CDR3 is TGTGCCACCAGCCTTACCATCACAGGGGGCGCTTCCTACGAGCAGTACTTC. Translated, it gives CATSLTITGGASYEQYF.

To note about this clonotype: A much more abundant neighbour one base away suggests this may be a read error. The chain combines TRBV28 with TRBJ1-1; 10 positions match TRBD1. Per germline, CDR1 MDHEN and CDR2 SYDVKM. The CDR3 covers 12 residues. The CDR3 DNA reads as TGTGACAGCAGCTTAGACAGGGGGCAAGCTTTCTTT. Encoded protein: CDSSLDRGQAFF.

This clonotype has a count of ten or more. This chain uses TRBV5-1 with TRBJ2-7, with 8 nucleotides matching TRBD1. Per the germline V gene, CDR1 is SGHRS and CDR2 is YFSETQ. Germline trimming cut 0 bases from V and 5 bases from J; bases unmatched to any gene: 4. CDR3 length: 14 residues. The CDR3 here is CASSLGRGRNEQYF. The CDR3 DNA follows: TGCGCCAGCAGCTTGGGCAGGGGGCGAAACGAGCAGTACTTC. Variable domain in full (rest from reference TRBV5-1 and TRBJ2-7): KAGVTQTPRYLIKTRGQQVTLSCSPISGHRSVSWYQQTPGQGLQFLFEYFSETQRNKGNFPGRFSGRQFSNSRSEMNVSTLELGDSALYLCASSLGRGRNEQYFGPGTRLTVT.

This clonotype appeared many times. The chain employs TRBV5-5 and TRBJ2-5, with 11 bases that match TRBD2. Germline V gene lookup returns CDR1 SGHKS and CDR2 YYEKEE (reference sequence). V lost 4 bases, J lost 2 bases, and 7 bases stayed unmatched. The CDR3 consists of 16 residues. The CDR3 sequence: CASSPALAGGQETQYF. DNA of the CDR3: TGTGCCAGCAGCCCGGCCCTAGCGGGGGGTCAAGAGACCCAGTACTTC.

The table lists this clonotype with many counts. The chain has TRBV9 and TRBJ1-1; the D gene is possibly TRBD1 (5 bases). The V and J ends lost 0 bases and 4 bases respectively, with 13 bases between them. CDR3 size: 15 residues. Germline V lookup: CDR1 SGDLS, CDR2 YYNGEE. In DNA form, the CDR3 reads TGTGCCAGCAGCGTAGATCAGGGTTGGGTCACTGAAGCTTTCTTT. It yields the protein CASSVDQGWVTEAFF.

This clonotype was found many times. The chain carries TRBV6-2 or TRBV6-3 and TRBJ2-7; no clear D. The CDR3 runs to 11 residues. Trimming removed 5 bases from V and 7 bases from J, with 9 bases in between. Germline assignment: CDR1 MNHEY and CDR2 SVGEGT. In DNA form, the CDR3 reads TGTGCCAGCAGTCCCCTGGGGGAGCAGTACTTC. Its protein product is CASSPLGEQYF.

This clonotype came up many times. This chain links TRBV7-2 with TRBJ1-5; D is possibly TRBD1 (5 bases). In germline, CDR1 is SGHTA, CDR2 FQGNSA. V was pared by 1 base and J by 0 bases, with 7 bases between. This CDR3 region has 15 residues. CDR3 in amino acids: CASSLDRRSNQPQHF. The CDR3 coding sequence is TGTGCCAGCAGCTTAGACAGGCGTAGCAATCAGCCCCAGCATTTT.

In its sample, this clonotype was seen many times. The V gene is TRBV4-3, the J gene TRBJ1-1; D possibly corresponds to TRBD1 (5 bases). Trimming cost V 0 bases and J 1 base, with 12 bases left between them. Per germline, CDR1 LGHNA and CDR2 YSLEER. The CDR3 has 16 amino acids. CDR3 in amino acids: CASSQDIGVPNTEAFF. CDR3 in DNA: TGCGCCAGCAGCCAAGATATAGGGGTTCCGAACACTGAAGCTTTCTTT.

This clonotype came up many times. The chain couples TRBV27 to TRBJ1-2, with 7 bases that match TRBD1. The CDR3 spans 15 residues. The ends lost 5 bases at V and 7 bases at J; junction bases unmatched: 13. The germline CDR1 and CDR2 sequences are MNHEY and SMNVEV (reference sequence). The CDR3, as DNA: TGTGCCAGCAGTACCCAGACAGGGCTTCTCGGTGGCTACACCTTC. Amino acid sequence: CASSTQTGLLGGYTF.

Many counts were recorded for this clonotype. The V and J genes are TRBV29-1 and TRBJ2-7; D assignment may be TRBD1 or TRBD2 (5 bases each). Germline CDR1 reads SQVTM; CDR2 reads ANQGSEA. The CDR3 totals 13 residues. Trimming shortened V by 6 bases and J by 5 bases, and 17 bases separated the two germline ends. DNA of the CDR3: TGCAGCGTAGGGGAGAGTCGGGGCAACGAGCAGTACTTC. Encoded protein: CSVGESRGNEQYF.

This clonotype was picked up many times. The rearrangement uses TRBV18 and TRBJ2-1, with unresolved D. V dropped 2 bases and J dropped 6 bases, with 5 bases sitting between them. Germline V gene lookup returns CDR1 KGHSH and CDR2 LQKENI. This CDR3 spans 12 amino acids. The chain's CDR3 is CASSPVGNEQFF. CDR3 DNA: TGTGCCAGCTCACCAGTGGGCAATGAGCAGTTCTTC.

This clonotype was detected ten times or more. V gene TRBV7-2 combines with J gene TRBJ1-4, with a weak D call TRBD1 (5 bases). Trimming shortened V by 3 bases and J by 0 bases, and 8 bases separated the two germline ends. Germline values: CDR1 SGHTA, CDR2 FQGNSA. This CDR3 contains 15 residues. Here the CDR3 reads CASSFRESTNEKLFF. CDR3 coding DNA: TGTGCCAGCAGCTTCAGGGAGTCAACTAATGAAAAACTGTTTTTT.

This clonotype was counted many times. The CDR3 loop reads CASSEAGGYSNEQFF. The CDR3 DNA is TGTGCCAGCAGTGAAGCGGGGGGGTACTCCAATGAGCAGTTCTTC. The chain carries TRBV2 and TRBJ2-1; TRBD2 matches at 7 bases. The J segment lost 6 bases and the V segment lost 0 bases, leaving 5 bases of the junction unmatched. Germline loops: CDR1 SNHLY, CDR2 FYNNEI. This CDR3 region has 15 residues.

Many counts were recorded for this clonotype. The chain has TRBV5-1 and TRBJ2-1, with TRBD2 matching 8 bases. Unmatched junction bases numbered 22, after V lost 3 bases and J lost 8 bases. In germline, CDR1 is SGHRS, CDR2 YFSETQ. The CDR3 length is 19 residues. The CDR3 nucleotides read TGCGCCAGCAGCTCGCCGCGACTAGCGCCTATCGCTCCTGGCGATGAGCAGTTCTTC. Amino acids: CASSSPRLAPIAPGDEQFF.

To note about this clonotype: One end of the junction varies from germline; a read error may be responsible. V usage is TRBV7-2 and J usage is TRBJ1-6; TRBD1 aligns across 12 bases. This CDR3 spans 16 amino acids. The germline V gene encodes CDR1 SGHTA and CDR2 FQGNSA. The CDR3 is CASSARDRGRGSTLNF. CDR3 coding DNA: TGTGCCAGCAGCGCAAGGGACAGGGGGCGCGGATCAACCCTCAACTTT.